This T cell receptor beta chain was identified in a study of blood T cell repertoires in COVID-19. Study details: PBMCs, B-cell-depleted T cells, or T cells provided the cDNA or gDNA that made up the material.

The cohort comprised adults aged 18 to 89 years residing in approximately 25 US areas. Cohorts were based on clinical histories the participants reported. Per the original methods: Nucleated cell number was recorded as an estimate derived from reference gene primer amplification. Sequenced by immunoSEQ multiplex PCR; TCRdb stores in-frame clones only, minus some. That table supplies the V and J calls and clone size; D and trimming were determined from the DNA. This table has 300,000 to 450,000 clones, around 87% appearing once. This clone turned up a few times. Input material: PBMCs or T cells enriched from blood (not recorded which). This sequence was found in a man aged 25-40 years who had recovered from COVID-19.

The DNA of the CDR3 is TGCAGCGTTCAGGAGGTCGCAAATCAGCCCCAGCATTTT. Translating it yields CSVQEVANQPQHF. This chain links TRBV29-1 with TRBJ1-5; D gene uncertain. V dropped 5 bases and J dropped 4 bases, with 12 bases sitting between them. CDR3 length equals 13 residues. Per the germline V gene, CDR1 is SQVTM and CDR2 is ANQGSEA.